This T cell receptor beta chain was sequenced in a study of T cells after yellow fever vaccination. The germline gives CDR1 SEHNR, CDR2 FQNEAQ (reference sequence). This CDR3 has 13 residues. V gave up 1 base and J gave up 6 bases, with 10 bases separating them. Study-wide findings and caveats: Most primary-vaccination clones recurred post-booster (about 96% CD4, 85% to 90% CD8). Weaker, the secondary response had a peak occurring faster, on day 5 versus 15.

A note on this clonotype: Its antigen is still unknown.

From the 5' RACE reads, TCRdb called clonotypes with MiXCR, one entry per CDR3 protein. The table records about 360,000 distinct CDR3 sequences, 6.2% of them present only once. The V and J genes are TRBV7-9 and TRBJ2-7; D is unclear. The receptor was derived from a man between 25 and 39 years old who received the YFV17D yellow fever vaccine. This material consisted of PBMCs, taken 5 days after the yellow fever booster vaccination. The CDR3 reads CASSLGNSGEQYF. The CDR3 DNA reads TGTGCCAGCAGCTTAGGTAACTCCGGCGAGCAGTACTTC.